The T cell receptor beta chain described here comes from a study of T cell responses to AZD1222 COVID-19 vaccine. The study's findings and limits: CD4 TCRs linked to vaccination spanned spike, dominating at 160-218 and 743-854. Donors in the cohort were predominantly white British and more often female, and clonal diversity was possibly underestimated. The study identified only six AZD1222 recipients as seropositive at baseline.

The junction had 11 bases not matched to a gene; V was cut back by 0 bases and J by 0 bases. The germline V gene encodes CDR1 MGHRA and CDR2 YSYEKL. The CDR3 is made up of 18 amino acids. Assay used: immunoSEQ multiplex PCR; TCRdb lists only in-frame clones, some missing. The profile covers some 120,000 clones, with 88% appearing a single time and 7.5% to 8% taken by the ten largest. Regarding this clone: Its antigen is undetermined.

The V call is TRBV4-1, the J call TRBJ2-7; TRBD2 matches at 7 bases. This receptor was obtained from an adult in good health. Sample: peripheral blood, taken on day 0 of AZD1222 vaccination. The chain's CDR3 is CASSQDQPSGTSSYEQYF. The CDR3 coding sequence is TGCGCCAGCAGCCAAGATCAGCCGAGCGGGACCTCCTCCTACGAGCAGTACTTC.